Listed below are T cell receptor beta chains from one sample, sequenced in a study of blood T cell repertoires in COVID-19. The data were produced by immunoSEQ multiplex PCR, yet TCRdb's version contains in-frame clones alone and is incomplete. The sample yields about 69,000 clones, around 80% seen once. The sample consisted of peripheral blood. The receptor set was obtained from a woman of 80 years or more with acute or convalescent COVID-19. Both conserved end residues are part of each CDR3. Each record gives: J gene, D gene, V gene, clone size, CDR3 protein, CDR3 DNA. D genes are given only for firm matches. Not all rows give a size; the values are once, few, many and, for expanded clones, a class.

j_gene: TRBJ2-5; d_gene: TRBD2; v_gene: TRBV5-4; abundance: .; CDR3aa: CASSRGLAGGEETQYF; CDR3nt: TGTGCCAGCAGCCGCGGACTAGCGGGGGGCGAAGAGACCCAGTACTTC
j_gene: TRBJ2-3; d_gene: TRBD2; v_gene: TRBV5-1; abundance: .; CDR3aa: CASSTGGENTQYF; CDR3nt: TGCGCCAGCAGCACGGGGGGTGAAAATACGCAGTATTTT
j_gene: TRBJ1-5; d_gene: TRBD1; v_gene: TRBV7-9; abundance: .; CDR3aa: CASSLETGVNQPQHF; CDR3nt: TGTGCCAGCAGCTTAGAGACAGGGGTGAATCAGCCCCAGCATTTT
j_gene: TRBJ2-1; d_gene: TRBD2; v_gene: TRBV5-4; abundance: .; CDR3aa: CASSLEAGFSYNEQFF; CDR3nt: TGTGCCAGCAGTTTGGAAGCGGGGTTTTCCTACAATGAGCAGTTCTTC
j_gene: TRBJ1-3; d_gene: TRBD1; v_gene: TRBV5-1; abundance: .; CDR3aa: CASSKGQITSGNTIYF; CDR3nt: TGCGCCAGCAGCAAGGGACAGATCACCTCTGGAAACACCATATATTTT
j_gene: TRBJ1-4; d_gene: .; v_gene: TRBV11-2; abundance: many; CDR3aa: CASSLDPSGGFSF; CDR3nt: TGTGCCAGCAGCTTAGATCCCTCGGGGGGGTTTTCGTTT
j_gene: TRBJ1-5; d_gene: .; v_gene: TRBV18; abundance: .; CDR3aa: CASSLESDQPQHF; CDR3nt: TGTGCCAGCTCACTGGAGTCCGATCAGCCCCAGCATTTT
j_gene: TRBJ1-6; d_gene: TRBD1; v_gene: TRBV6-5; abundance: .; CDR3aa: CASSYSSNRGNSPLHF; CDR3nt: TGTGCCAGCAGTTACTCGAGTAACAGGGGGAATTCACCCCTCCACTTT
j_gene: TRBJ2-5; d_gene: .; v_gene: TRBV3-1/TRBV3-2; abundance: .; CDR3aa: CASSQVLTGQGVGGLRETQYF; CDR3nt: TGTGCCAGCAGCCAAGTTCTAACTGGCCAGGGGGTCGGGGGTTTACGGGAGACCCAGTACTTC
j_gene: TRBJ2-4; d_gene: .; v_gene: TRBV3-1/TRBV3-2; abundance: .; CDR3aa: CASSYGHLAKNIQYF; CDR3nt: TGTGCCAGCAGCTATGGACATTTAGCCAAAAACATTCAGTACTTC
j_gene: TRBJ1-3; d_gene: TRBD1; v_gene: TRBV2; abundance: few; CDR3aa: CASGRTGGGNTIYF; CDR3nt: TGTGCCAGCGGGAGGACAGGGGGCGGAAACACCATATATTTT
j_gene: TRBJ2-3; d_gene: TRBD2; v_gene: TRBV5-1; abundance: .; CDR3aa: CASSLYGGNRDTQYF; CDR3nt: TGCGCCAGCAGCTTGTACGGGGGGAATAGAGATACGCAGTATTTT
j_gene: TRBJ2-7; d_gene: TRBD2; v_gene: TRBV5-1; abundance: .; CDR3aa: CASSFSGGVSEQYF; CDR3nt: TGCGCCAGCAGCTTTAGCGGGGGGGTGTCCGAGCAGTACTTC
j_gene: TRBJ2-2; d_gene: .; v_gene: TRBV19; abundance: .; CDR3aa: CASSNAITGELFF; CDR3nt: TGTGCCAGTAGTAACGCGATAACCGGGGAGCTGTTTTTT
j_gene: TRBJ1-1; d_gene: TRBD1; v_gene: TRBV7-3; abundance: .; CDR3aa: CASSLAGQGDNAEAFF; CDR3nt: TGTGCCAGCAGCTTGGCGGGACAGGGGGATAATGCTGAAGCTTTCTTT
j_gene: TRBJ1-5; d_gene: .; v_gene: TRBV27; abundance: .; CDR3aa: CASSLLTVQSYSNQPQHF; CDR3nt: TGTGCCAGCAGTTTATTGACAGTCCAATCCTATAGCAATCAGCCCCAGCATTTT
j_gene: TRBJ1-4; d_gene: TRBD1; v_gene: TRBV9; abundance: .; CDR3aa: CASSERDRGTVTNEKLFF; CDR3nt: TGTGCCAGCAGTGAGAGGGACAGGGGGACGGTCACTAATGAAAAACTGTTTTTT
j_gene: TRBJ2-5; d_gene: TRBD1; v_gene: TRBV4-1; abundance: .; CDR3aa: CASSTQGLEYQETQYF; CDR3nt: TGCGCCAGCAGTACACAGGGGTTGGAATACCAAGAGACCCAGTACTTC
j_gene: TRBJ1-3; d_gene: .; v_gene: TRBV18; abundance: once; CDR3aa: CASSPPQGNTIYF; CDR3nt: TGTGCCAGCTCACCACCGCAGGGGAACACCATATATTTT
j_gene: TRBJ2-1; d_gene: .; v_gene: TRBV6-5; abundance: .; CDR3aa: CASSYKDSSRRQFF; CDR3nt: TGTGCCAGCAGTTACAAGGACTCGAGTCGCAGGCAGTTCTTC
j_gene: TRBJ1-5; d_gene: .; v_gene: TRBV7-9; abundance: few; CDR3aa: CASRREGAGQPQHF; CDR3nt: TGTGCCAGCCGACGAGAGGGAGCCGGTCAGCCCCAGCATTTT
j_gene: TRBJ1-4; d_gene: TRBD1; v_gene: TRBV3-1/TRBV3-2; abundance: .; CDR3aa: CASSARGQAYEKLFF; CDR3nt: TGTGCCAGCAGCGCTCGGGGACAGGCCTACGAAAAACTGTTTTTT
j_gene: TRBJ1-4; d_gene: .; v_gene: TRBV9; abundance: .; CDR3aa: CASSVDWGGREKLFF; CDR3nt: TGTGCCAGCAGCGTAGATTGGGGAGGGCGGGAAAAACTGTTTTTT
j_gene: TRBJ2-7; d_gene: .; v_gene: TRBV19; abundance: .; CDR3aa: CASSIQGSYEQYF; CDR3nt: TGTGCCAGTAGTATCCAGGGCTCCTACGAGCAGTACTTC
j_gene: TRBJ1-1; d_gene: .; v_gene: TRBV7-9; abundance: .; CDR3aa: CASSTGHEYYTEAFF; CDR3nt: TGTGCCAGCAGCACTGGACACGAGTATTACACTGAAGCTTTCTTT
j_gene: TRBJ1-5; d_gene: TRBD1; v_gene: TRBV27; abundance: .; CDR3aa: CASSLRTGGMQQPQHF; CDR3nt: TGTGCCAGCAGTTTAAGGACAGGGGGAATGCAGCAGCCCCAGCATTTT
j_gene: TRBJ1-2; d_gene: .; v_gene: TRBV20-1; abundance: .; CDR3aa: CSVTGNYGYTF; CDR3nt: TGCAGCGTTACAGGGAACTATGGCTACACCTTC
j_gene: TRBJ2-1; d_gene: .; v_gene: TRBV9; abundance: .; CDR3aa: CASSVGTNRGDEQFF; CDR3nt: TGTGCCAGCAGCGTAGGGACCAACCGGGGAGATGAGCAGTTCTTC
j_gene: TRBJ1-4; d_gene: .; v_gene: TRBV7-9; abundance: .; CDR3aa: CASSLAHRQDELFF; CDR3nt: TGTGCCAGCAGCTTAGCCCACAGGCAGGACGAACTGTTTTTT
j_gene: TRBJ2-5; d_gene: TRBD2; v_gene: TRBV6-6; abundance: .; CDR3aa: CASRGTSGGLETQYF; CDR3nt: TGTGCCAGCAGGGGGACTAGCGGGGGGTTAGAGACCCAGTACTTC
j_gene: TRBJ2-3; d_gene: TRBD2; v_gene: TRBV9; abundance: once; CDR3aa: CASSLGGGTDTQYF; CDR3nt: TGTGCCAGCAGCCTGGGGGGGGGCACAGATACGCAGTATTTT
j_gene: TRBJ1-1; d_gene: .; v_gene: TRBV10-1; abundance: few; CDR3aa: CASSAGLPSTEAFF; CDR3nt: TGCGCCAGCAGTGCGGGGTTGCCTTCCACTGAAGCTTTCTTT
j_gene: TRBJ1-2; d_gene: .; v_gene: TRBV6-6; abundance: .; CDR3aa: CASTDTNYGYTF; CDR3nt: TGTGCCAGCACTGACACTAACTATGGCTACACCTTC
j_gene: TRBJ2-7; d_gene: .; v_gene: TRBV12-3/TRBV12-4; abundance: .; CDR3aa: CASSLGASGEQYF; CDR3nt: TGTGCCAGCAGTTTAGGCGCGAGCGGGGAGCAGTACTTC
j_gene: TRBJ2-5; d_gene: TRBD1; v_gene: TRBV6-5; abundance: once; CDR3aa: CASSYDRAQETQYF; CDR3nt: TGTGCCAGCAGTTACGACAGGGCCCAAGAGACCCAGTACTTC
j_gene: TRBJ1-1; d_gene: .; v_gene: TRBV5-1; abundance: .; CDR3aa: CASSLATGQMNTEAFF; CDR3nt: TGCGCCAGCAGCCTTGCGACCGGACAGATGAACACTGAAGCTTTCTTT
j_gene: TRBJ2-3; d_gene: .; v_gene: TRBV27; abundance: .; CDR3aa: CASSLIFQTGPQQDTQYF; CDR3nt: TGTGCCAGCAGTTTAATCTTCCAGACAGGCCCCCAGCAGGATACGCAGTATTTT
j_gene: TRBJ1-5; d_gene: TRBD1; v_gene: TRBV30; abundance: once; CDR3aa: CAWSGQDNQPQHF; CDR3nt: TGTGCCTGGTCGGGACAGGACAATCAGCCCCAGCATTTT
j_gene: TRBJ2-2; d_gene: .; v_gene: TRBV5-6; abundance: .; CDR3aa: CASSAGKATGELFF; CDR3nt: TGTGCCAGCAGCGCCGGGAAGGCAACCGGGGAGCTGTTTTTT
j_gene: TRBJ1-5; d_gene: .; v_gene: TRBV2; abundance: .; CDR3aa: CASSLRYRNQPQHF; CDR3nt: TGTGCCAGCAGTCTGCGGTACCGCAATCAGCCCCAGCATTTT
j_gene: TRBJ1-2; d_gene: TRBD1; v_gene: TRBV19; abundance: .; CDR3aa: CASRLTGTGNYGYTF; CDR3nt: TGTGCCAGTAGACTGACCGGGACAGGGAACTATGGCTACACCTTC
j_gene: TRBJ1-4; d_gene: .; v_gene: TRBV19; abundance: .; CDR3aa: CASSPARPLRANEKLFF; CDR3nt: TGTGCCAGTAGTCCGGCCAGGCCGCTCAGGGCTAATGAAAAACTGTTTTTT
j_gene: TRBJ1-1; d_gene: .; v_gene: TRBV7-9; abundance: .; CDR3aa: CASSWAEDTEAFF; CDR3nt: TGTGCCAGCAGCTGGGCCGAAGACACTGAAGCTTTCTTT
j_gene: TRBJ1-2; d_gene: TRBD1; v_gene: TRBV5-6; abundance: .; CDR3aa: CASSWGTGGREDYGYTF; CDR3nt: TGTGCCAGCAGCTGGGGGACAGGGGGCCGCGAGGACTATGGCTACACCTTC
j_gene: TRBJ1-1; d_gene: .; v_gene: TRBV27; abundance: .; CDR3aa: CASPKTVNTEAFF; CDR3nt: TGTGCCAGTCCTAAAACGGTGAACACTGAAGCTTTCTTT
j_gene: TRBJ1-3; d_gene: .; v_gene: TRBV11-2; abundance: .; CDR3aa: CASSRGQNPGNTIYF; CDR3nt: TGTGCCAGCAGCCGAGGACAGAATCCTGGAAACACCATATATTTT
j_gene: TRBJ1-5; d_gene: TRBD1; v_gene: TRBV11-1; abundance: .; CDR3aa: CASSQGTGGNQPQHF; CDR3nt: TGTGCCAGCAGCCAAGGGACAGGGGGCAATCAGCCCCAGCATTTT